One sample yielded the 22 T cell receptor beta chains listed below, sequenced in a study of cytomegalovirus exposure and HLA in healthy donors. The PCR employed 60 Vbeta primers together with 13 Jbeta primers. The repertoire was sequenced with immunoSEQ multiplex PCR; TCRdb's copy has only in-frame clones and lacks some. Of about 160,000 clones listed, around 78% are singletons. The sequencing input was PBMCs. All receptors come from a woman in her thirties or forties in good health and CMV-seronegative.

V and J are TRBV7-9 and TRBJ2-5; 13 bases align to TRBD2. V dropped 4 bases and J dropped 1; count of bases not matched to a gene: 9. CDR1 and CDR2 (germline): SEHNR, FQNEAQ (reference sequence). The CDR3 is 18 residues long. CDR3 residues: CASSSGTSGVYFQETQYF. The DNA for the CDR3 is TGTGCCAGCAGCTCCGGGACTAGCGGGGTCTACTTCCAAGAGACCCAGTACTTC.

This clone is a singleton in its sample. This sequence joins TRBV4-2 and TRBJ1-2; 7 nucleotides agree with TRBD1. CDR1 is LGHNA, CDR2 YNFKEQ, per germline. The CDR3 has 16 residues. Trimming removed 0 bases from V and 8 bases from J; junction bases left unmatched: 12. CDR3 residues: CASSQDLTGQSGGYTF. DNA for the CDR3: TGTGCCAGCAGCCAAGATTTGACAGGGCAATCAGGGGGCTACACCTTC.

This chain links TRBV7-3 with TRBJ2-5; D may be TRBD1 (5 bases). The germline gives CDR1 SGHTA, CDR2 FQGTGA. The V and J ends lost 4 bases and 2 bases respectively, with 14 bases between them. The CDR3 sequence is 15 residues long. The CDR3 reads CASSSVQVYQETQYF. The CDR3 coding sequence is TGTGCCAGCAGCTCAGTACAGGTTTATCAAGAGACCCAGTACTTC.

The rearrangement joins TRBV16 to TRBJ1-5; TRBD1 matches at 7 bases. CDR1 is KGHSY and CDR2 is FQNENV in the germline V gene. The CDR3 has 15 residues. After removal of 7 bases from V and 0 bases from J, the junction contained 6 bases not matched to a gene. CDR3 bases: TGTGCCAGCAACGCACAGGGGAATAGCAATCAGCCCCAGCATTTT. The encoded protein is CASNAQGNSNQPQHF.

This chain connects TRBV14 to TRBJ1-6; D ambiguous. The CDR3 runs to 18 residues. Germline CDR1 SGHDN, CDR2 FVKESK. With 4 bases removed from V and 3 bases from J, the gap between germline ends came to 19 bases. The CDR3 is CASSPENRRLGYNSPLHF. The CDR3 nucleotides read TGTGCCAGCAGCCCTGAAAACCGGAGACTGGGCTATAATTCACCCCTCCACTTT.

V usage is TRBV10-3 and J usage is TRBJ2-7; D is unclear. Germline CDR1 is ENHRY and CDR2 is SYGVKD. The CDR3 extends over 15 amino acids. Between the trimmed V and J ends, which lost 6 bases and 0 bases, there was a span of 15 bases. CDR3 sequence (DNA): TGTGCCATCAGGATCGATTCGGGTACCTCCTACGAGCAGTACTTC. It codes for CAIRIDSGTSYEQYF.

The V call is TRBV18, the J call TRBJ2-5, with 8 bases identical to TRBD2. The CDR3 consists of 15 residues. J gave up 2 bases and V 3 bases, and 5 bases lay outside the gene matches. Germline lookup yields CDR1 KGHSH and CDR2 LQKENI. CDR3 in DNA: TGTGCCAGCTCACCTGGAGTAGCGGGGCAAGAGACCCAGTACTTC. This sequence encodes CASSPGVAGQETQYF.

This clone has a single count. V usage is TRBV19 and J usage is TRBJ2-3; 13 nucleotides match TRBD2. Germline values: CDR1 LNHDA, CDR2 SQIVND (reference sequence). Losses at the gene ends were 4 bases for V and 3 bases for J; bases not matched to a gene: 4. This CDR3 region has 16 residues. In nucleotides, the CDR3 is TGTGCCAGTAGTACAACTAGCGGGGGGGCGACAGATACGCAGTATTTT. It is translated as CASSTTSGGATDTQYF.

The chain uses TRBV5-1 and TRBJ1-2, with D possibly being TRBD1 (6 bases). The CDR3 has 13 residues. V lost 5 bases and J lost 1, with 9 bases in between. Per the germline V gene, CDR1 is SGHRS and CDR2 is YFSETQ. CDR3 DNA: TGCGCCAGCAGTCCAGGGGATAACTATGGCTACACCTTC. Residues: CASSPGDNYGYTF.

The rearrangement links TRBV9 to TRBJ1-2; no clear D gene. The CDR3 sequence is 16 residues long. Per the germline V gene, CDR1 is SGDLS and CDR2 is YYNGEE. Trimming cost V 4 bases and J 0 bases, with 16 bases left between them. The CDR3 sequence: CASSLGYSSTNYGYTF. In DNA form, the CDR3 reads TGTGCCAGCAGCCTCGGTTACAGCTCCACTAACTATGGCTACACCTTC.

CDR3 bases: TGTGCCAGCAGCGGTACAGGGGGAACGGGAAACACCATATATTTT. This gives the protein CASSGTGGTGNTIYF. The chain couples TRBV7-9 to TRBJ1-3; TRBD1 matches at 8 bases. Germline trimming cut 5 bases from V and 4 bases from J; bases unmatched to any gene: 7. The CDR3 is 15 amino acids. Germline V gene lookup returns CDR1 SEHNR and CDR2 FQNEAQ (reference sequence).

The CDR3 reads CASSLAELGTEAFF. Written as DNA, the CDR3 is TGCGCCAGCAGCTTGGCGGAGTTAGGCACTGAAGCTTTCTTT. This chain connects TRBV5-1 to TRBJ1-1; D gene uncertain. The CDR3 extends over 14 amino acids. CDR1 SGHRS and CDR2 YFSETQ come from the germline V gene. V was cut by 0 bases and J by 4 bases, with 10 bases left in between.

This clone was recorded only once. The CDR3 sequence: CASWAAGTDTQYF. The CDR3, as DNA: TGTGCCAGCTGGGCAGCAGGCACAGATACGCAGTATTTT. This chain joins TRBV2 and TRBJ2-3; D uncertain. V gave up 8 bases and J gave up 1 base, with 10 bases separating them. Germline V gene lookup returns CDR1 SNHLY and CDR2 FYNNEI. The CDR3 contains 13 residues.

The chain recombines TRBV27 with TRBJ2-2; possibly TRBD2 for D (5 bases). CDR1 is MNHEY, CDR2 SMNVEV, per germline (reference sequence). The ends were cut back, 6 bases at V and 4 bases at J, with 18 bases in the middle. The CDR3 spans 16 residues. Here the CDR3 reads CASRLIGRGSTGELFF. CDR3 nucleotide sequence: TGTGCCAGCAGACTTATCGGCCGGGGAAGCACCGGGGAGCTGTTTTTT.

The CDR3 DNA reads as TGTGCCAGCAGCCAAGATCAACTGGGGCAGTGGTATGGCTACACCTTC. Translating it yields CASSQDQLGQWYGYTF. This sequence joins TRBV4-2 and TRBJ1-2, with a possible D match to TRBD1 (5 bases). Germline assignment: CDR1 LGHNA and CDR2 YNFKEQ. V lost 0 bases and J 5 bases, leaving 16 bases between the germline ends. The CDR3 length is 16 residues.

CDR3 nucleotides: TGCGCCAGCAGCCAAATTCTGACCCCGGGGGAGACCCAGTACTTC. As protein: CASSQILTPGETQYF. V usage is TRBV4-1 and J usage is TRBJ2-5, with D possibly being TRBD2 (5 bases). The CDR3 totals 15 residues. Trimming cost V 2 bases and J 5 bases, with 15 bases left between them. CDR1 is MGHRA, CDR2 YSYEKL, per germline.

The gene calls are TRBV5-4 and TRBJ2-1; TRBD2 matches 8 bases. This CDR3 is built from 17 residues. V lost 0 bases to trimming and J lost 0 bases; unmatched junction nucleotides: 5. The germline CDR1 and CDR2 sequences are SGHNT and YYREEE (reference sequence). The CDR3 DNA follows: TGTGCCAGCAGCTTGGGGGAGCGGGGGCGCTCCTACAATGAGCAGTTCTTC. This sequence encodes CASSLGERGRSYNEQFF.

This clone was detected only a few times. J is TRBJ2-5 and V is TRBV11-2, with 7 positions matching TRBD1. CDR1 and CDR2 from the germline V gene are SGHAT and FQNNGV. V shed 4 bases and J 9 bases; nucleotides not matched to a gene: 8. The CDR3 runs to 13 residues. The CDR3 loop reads CASSSGQERSQYF. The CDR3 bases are TGTGCCAGCAGCTCAGGACAGGAACGGTCCCAGTACTTC.

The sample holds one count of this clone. Here the CDR3 DNA reads TGCGCCAGCAGTGACAGGGCCTCCTATAATTCACCCCTCCACTTT. This gives the protein CASSDRASYNSPLHF. The chain is built from TRBV10-2 and TRBJ1-6; possible D gene TRBD1, 5 bases. The ends were cut back, 3 bases at V and 0 bases at J, with 6 bases in the middle. The CDR3 covers 15 residues. Per germline, CDR1 WSHSY and CDR2 SAAADI.

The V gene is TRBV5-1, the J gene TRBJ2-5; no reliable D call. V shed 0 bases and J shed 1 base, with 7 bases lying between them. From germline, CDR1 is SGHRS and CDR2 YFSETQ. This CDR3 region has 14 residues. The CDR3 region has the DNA TGCGCCAGCAGCTTGGAACAGCTCCAAGAGACCCAGTACTTC. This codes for CASSLEQLQETQYF.

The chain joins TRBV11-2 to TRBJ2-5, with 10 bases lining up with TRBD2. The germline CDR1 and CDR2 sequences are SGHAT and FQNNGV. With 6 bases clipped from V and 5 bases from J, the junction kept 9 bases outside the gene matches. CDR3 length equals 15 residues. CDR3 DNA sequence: TGTGCCAGCAGATCTAGCGGGGGTAATGCGGAGACCCAGTACTTC. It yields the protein CASRSSGGNAETQYF.

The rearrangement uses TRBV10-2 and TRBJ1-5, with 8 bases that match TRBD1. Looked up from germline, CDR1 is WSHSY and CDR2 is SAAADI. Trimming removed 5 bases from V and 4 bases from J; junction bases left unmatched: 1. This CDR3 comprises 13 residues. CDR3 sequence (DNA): TGCGCCAGCAGTTACAGGGGGAATCAGCCCCAGCATTTT. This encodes CASSYRGNQPQHF.